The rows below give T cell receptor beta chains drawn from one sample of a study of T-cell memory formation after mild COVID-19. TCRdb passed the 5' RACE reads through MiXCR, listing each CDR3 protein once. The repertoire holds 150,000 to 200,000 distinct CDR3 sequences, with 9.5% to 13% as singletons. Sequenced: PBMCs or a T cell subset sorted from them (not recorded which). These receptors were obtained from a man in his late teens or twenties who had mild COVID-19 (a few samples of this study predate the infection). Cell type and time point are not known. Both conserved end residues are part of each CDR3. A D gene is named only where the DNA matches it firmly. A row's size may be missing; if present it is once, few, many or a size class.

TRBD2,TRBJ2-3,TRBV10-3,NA,TGTGCCACGACGCACCCCGGGACTAGCGGGGGAACAGATACGCAGTATTTT,CATTHPGTSGGTDTQYF
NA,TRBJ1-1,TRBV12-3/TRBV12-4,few,TGTGCCAGCAGTCCTGGACATACGAACACTGAAGCTTTCTTT,CASSPGHTNTEAFF
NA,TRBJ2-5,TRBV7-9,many,TGTGCCAGCAGCTTGGCGGGTCGCCATGGGGAGACCCAGTACTTC,CASSLAGRHGETQYF
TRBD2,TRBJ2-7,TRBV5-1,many,TGCGCCAGCAGCTTGGCCGTAGCGGGGGAGTACGAGCAGTACTTC,CASSLAVAGEYEQYF
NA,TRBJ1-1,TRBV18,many,TGTGCCAGCTCCTCCCAGGGACTGAACACTGAAGCTTTCTTT,CASSSQGLNTEAFF
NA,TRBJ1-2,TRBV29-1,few,TGCAGCGTTGAAAGGAACCGGGAGTATGGCTACACCTTC,CSVERNREYGYTF
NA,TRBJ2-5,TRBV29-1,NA,TGCAGCGCCAAGGGTAATGCCCAAGAGACCCAGTACTTC,CSAKGNAQETQYF
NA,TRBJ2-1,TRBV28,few,TGTGCCAGCAGCCCAGCCATATTATCCCAGCAGTTCTTC,CASSPAILSQQFF
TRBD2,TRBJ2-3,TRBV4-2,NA,TGTGCCAGCCGCCTCAAGGGGGCTAGCGGGGGGGCAGATACGCAGTATTTT,CASRLKGASGGADTQYF
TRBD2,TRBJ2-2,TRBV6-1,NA,TGTGCCAGCAGGCTACTAGCGGGGGGAGCGAACACCGGGGAGCTGTTTTTT,CASRLLAGGANTGELFF
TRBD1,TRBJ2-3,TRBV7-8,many,TGTGCCAGCAGCCCGCAGGGACAGGGGGCAGATACGCAGTATTTT,CASSPQGQGADTQYF
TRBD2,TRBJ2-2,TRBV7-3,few,TGTGCCAGCAGCTTAACAGCGGGGGGGCCTTGGGAGCTGTTTTTT,CASSLTAGGPWELFF
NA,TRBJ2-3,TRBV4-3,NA,TGCGCCAGCAGCCAAGATATAGGAGATACGCAGTATTTT,CASSQDIGDTQYF
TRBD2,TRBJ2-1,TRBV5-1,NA,TGCGCCAGCAGCTGGAGCGGGGGGGATGAGCAGTTCTTC,CASSWSGGDEQFF
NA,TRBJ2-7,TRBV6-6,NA,TGTGCCAGCAGTTACTCCGATGAGCAGTACTTC,CASSYSDEQYF
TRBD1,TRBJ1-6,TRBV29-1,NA,TGCAGCGTGCCGGGACAGGGTTCTGGGGCACCCCTCCACTTT,CSVPGQGSGAPLHF
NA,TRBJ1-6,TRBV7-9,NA,TGTGCCAGCAGCTTATGTCCATATAATTCACCCCTCCACTTT,CASSLCPYNSPLHF
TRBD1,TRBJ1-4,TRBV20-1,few,TGCAGTGCTAGAGACTTTCAGGGGGCTGAAAAACTGTTTTTT,CSARDFQGAEKLFF
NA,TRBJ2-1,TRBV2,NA,TGTGCCAGCACCCAGACCCGGGGATCCTACAATGAGCAGTTCTTC,CASTQTRGSYNEQFF
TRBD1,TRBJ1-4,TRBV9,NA,TGTGCCAGCAGCGTAGGGCCAGGGGACAGATCTGAAAAACTGTTTTTT,CASSVGPGDRSEKLFF